This TCR beta chain was sequenced in a study of T cell repertoires in cytomegalovirus infection. On the study more broadly: Both CMV infection and a matching HLA type were indicated by public TCR beta signatures. General study points: Accumulated public TCR beta family frequency recognized individuals carrying CMV together with the relevant HLA. It was HLA-C-restricted CMV-specific TCR beta clonotypes that dominated the response ex vivo.

This clonotype was detected many times. The antigen remains undetermined. The length of the CDR3 is 14 residues. The V end lost 3 bases, the J end lost 7 bases, and 10 bases lay between the germline ends. CDR1 and CDR2 (germline): MNHEY, SVGEGT. TCRdb re-analysed the reads in MiXCR, keeping a single row per CDR3 protein. The data contain 200,000 to 300,000 distinct CDR3 sequences, 9.1% of them singletons. What was sequenced was PBMCs. This TCR was recovered from a human donor in good health (CMV status not recorded). Some clones in this sample may be carry-over from other donors' samples. This chain joins TRBV6-2 or TRBV6-3 and TRBJ1-6; D gene ambiguous. CDR3 nucleotides: TGTGCCAGCAGTTATCCGGGGAGGAATTCACCCCTCCACTTT. It codes for CASSYPGRNSPLHF.